This T cell receptor (beta chain) was identified in a study of T-cell memory formation after mild COVID-19. About the study: Most TCR clusters belonged to a single donor. Whole-study results and caveats: Day 37-peaking second-wave clones had unconfirmed SARS-CoV-2 specificity. Shrinking CD4+ clones resided mostly in CM and EM, and CD8+ ones in EMRA.

TCRdb used MiXCR to reprocess the 5' RACE reads, holding one entry per CDR3 protein. In the table there are hundreds of thousands of distinct CDR3 sequences, approximately 19% of which are singletons. This CDR3 has 15 residues. V was shortened by 10 bases and J by 1 base, with 19 bases between the two germline ends. Looked up from germline, CDR1 is MNHEY and CDR2 is SVGEGT. The sample holds one count of this clonotype. The antigen remains undetermined. The receptor's source is a man aged 18 to 30 who had mild COVID-19 (a few samples of this study predate the infection). Cell type and time point are not known. This chain links TRBV6-2 or TRBV6-3 with TRBJ1-1, with TRBD1 as a possible D gene (6 bases). What was sequenced was PBMCs or a T cell subset sorted from them (not recorded which). The DNA of the CDR3 is TGTGCCATCCTCCGCAGGAGGGGGGGGAACACTGAAGCTTTCTTT. Its translation: CAILRRRGGNTEAFF.